Listed here are 18 T cell receptor beta chains from one sample, sequenced in a study of cytomegalovirus exposure and HLA in healthy donors. A multiplex PCR was run with 60 Vbeta primers and 13 Jbeta primers. Assay: immunoSEQ multiplex PCR; the TCRdb copy retains only in-frame clones and omits some. Of over 150,000 clones in the sample, 82% are singletons; the top ten hold approximately 0.098%. Specimen: PBMCs. Receptors originate from a boy aged 2 to 10 in good health and CMV-seronegative.

J is TRBJ2-2 and V is TRBV5-1; 13 bases align to TRBD2. V was clipped by 6 bases and J by 3 bases; unmatched bases: 14. The germline gives CDR1 SGHRS, CDR2 YFSETQ. The CDR3 has 19 amino acids. The CDR3 DNA follows: TGCGCCAGCACCCCCGGGACTAGCGGGGTTTCGACGGACACCGGGGAGCTGTTTTTT. It translates to CASTPGTSGVSTDTGELFF.

This clone showed up just once. The junction differs from germline at one of its ends, possibly a read error. V is TRBV7-7 and J is TRBJ2-3, with 9 positions matching TRBD1. CDR1 and CDR2 from the germline V gene are SSHAT and FNYEAQ (reference sequence). CDR3 size: 14 residues. The CDR3 DNA sequence: TGTGCTAGCAGCTTGGGACAGGGACCAGATACGCAGTATTTT. Its protein is CASSLGQGPDTQYF.

The rearrangement joins TRBV15 to TRBJ2-7, with D possibly being TRBD1 (5 bases). With 3 bases removed from V and 2 bases from J, the gap between germline ends came to 14 bases. Germline CDR1 is LNHNV and CDR2 is YYDKDF (reference sequence). There are 15 residues in the CDR3. The CDR3, as DNA: TGTGCCACCAGCAGGGCCCCCCCAGGGACCTACGAGCAGTACTTC. The encoded protein is CATSRAPPGTYEQYF.

The V gene is TRBV2, the J gene TRBJ2-7, with 7 bases lining up with TRBD1. Germline V gene data show CDR1 as SNHLY and CDR2 as FYNNEI. Trimming took 3 bases from V and 6 from J; bases not matched to a gene: 5. The length of the CDR3 is 13 residues. DNA for the CDR3: TGTGCCAGCAGTGATAGGGGGCGAAGCGAGCAGTACTTC. It codes for CASSDRGRSEQYF.

This clone showed up just once. The chain has TRBV18 and TRBJ1-2; the match to TRBD1 covers 7 bases. The germline CDR1 and CDR2 sequences are KGHSH and LQKENI. The junction had 13 bases not matched to a gene; V was cut back by 1 base and J by 8 bases. The CDR3 is 16 residues long. This chain's CDR3 is CASSPLLGQRLRGYTF. The CDR3 DNA sequence: TGTGCCAGCTCACCACTTCTGGGACAGCGACTTAGGGGCTACACCTTC.

As to this clone: The junction and the germline gene differ at one end; a read error may be behind it. The chain employs TRBV9 and TRBJ2-2; tentatively, D is TRBD1 (5 bases). The CDR3 consists of 15 residues. Germline values: CDR1 SGDLS, CDR2 YYNGEE. The CDR3 DNA follows: TGTGCCAGCGGCGTAGCCAGGGAGAACACCGGGGAGCTGTTTTTT. The encoded protein is CASGVARENTGELFF.

This chain uses TRBV12-5 with TRBJ1-2; D uncertain. V lost 3 bases, J lost 5 bases, and 7 bases lay in between. Looked up from germline, CDR1 is LGHNT and CDR2 is FRNRAP. The CDR3 contains 12 residues. As DNA, the CDR3 is TGTGCTAGTGGTTTTCAGGATTATGGCTACACCTTC. Its protein product is CASGFQDYGYTF.

The V gene is TRBV4-1, the J gene TRBJ1-1; 7 bases match TRBD1. The CDR3 contains 15 residues. V gave up 5 bases and J gave up 1 base; unmatched junction bases: 7. CDR1 and CDR2 from the germline V gene are MGHRA and YSYEKL. This CDR3 is CASSDRVGKNTEAFF. The CDR3 region has the DNA TGCGCCAGCAGCGACAGGGTAGGCAAGAACACTGAAGCTTTCTTT.

This chain connects TRBV25-1 to TRBJ2-1, with D uncertain. Trimming shortened V by 8 bases and J by 12 bases, and 17 bases separated the two germline ends. From germline, CDR1 is MGHDK and CDR2 SYGVNS. The length of the CDR3 is 12 residues. This CDR3 is CASGFRVTGQFF. The CDR3 coding sequence is TGTGCCAGCGGATTTCGGGTTACGGGGCAGTTCTTC.

This chain links TRBV6-1 with TRBJ1-2; 10 bases are shared with TRBD1. Germline V gene data show CDR1 as MNHNS and CDR2 as SASEGT. The CDR3 spans 12 residues. J was trimmed by 7 bases and V by 4 bases; bases with no gene match: 0. The CDR3: CASSGQGAGYTF. CDR3 nucleotide sequence: TGTGCCAGCAGTGGACAGGGGGCTGGCTACACCTTC.

The V call is TRBV4-3, the J call TRBJ1-3; D remains ambiguous. Between the trimmed V and J ends, which lost 0 bases and 5 bases, there was a span of 11 bases. The germline V gene has CDR1 LGHNA and CDR2 YSLEER. The CDR3 is 15 amino acids. CDR3 protein: CASSQDLGQRNTIYF. The CDR3 nucleotides are TGCGCCAGCAGCCAAGATTTGGGCCAGAGAAACACCATATATTTT.

This chain uses TRBV6-1 with TRBJ1-5, with 9 bases matching TRBD1. Germline-derived CDR1 and CDR2 are MNHNS and SASEGT. V gave up 4 bases and J gave up 7 bases; unmatched junction bases: 11. CDR3 size: 16 residues. CDR3 residues: CASSGGQGGTSQPQHF. The CDR3 nucleotides are TGTGCCAGCAGTGGGGGACAGGGCGGGACAAGCCAGCCCCAGCATTTT.

The CDR3 DNA reads as TGTGCCAGTAGTCCCCACAAGGGCCTCGGGGATCAGCCCCAGCATTTT. Protein product: CASSPHKGLGDQPQHF. This chain links TRBV19 with TRBJ1-5; D unresolved. The CDR3 contains 16 residues. Germline lookup yields CDR1 LNHDA and CDR2 SQIVND (reference sequence). The V gene lost 5 bases and the J gene lost 5 bases, with 19 bases spanning the gap.

CDR3 nucleotides: TGTGCCAGCAGTCCTTCGGACTCTAGCCATACGCAGTATTTT. Its protein product is CASSPSDSSHTQYF. V is TRBV6-9 and J is TRBJ2-3; tentatively, D is TRBD2 (5 bases). CDR3 length: 14 residues. Germline CDR1 is MNHGY and CDR2 is SVAAGI. V was clipped by 5 bases and J by 7 bases, with 16 bases between them.

This sequence joins TRBV18 and TRBJ1-2, with 11 nucleotides matching TRBD1. The germline CDR1 and CDR2 sequences are KGHSH and LQKENI. CDR3 length: 15 residues. The J segment lost 5 bases and the V segment lost 1 base, leaving 3 bases of the junction unmatched. Written as DNA, the CDR3 is TGTGCCAGCTCACCACGAAGGGACAGGGGGTATGGCTACACCTTC. This codes for CASSPRRDRGYGYTF.

CDR3 DNA sequence: TGTGCCAGCAGTTACTCGCAGGGCCACCGTAACGAGCAGTACTTC. Translated, it gives CASSYSQGHRNEQYF. The J gene is TRBJ2-7, the V gene TRBV6-6, with D perhaps TRBD1 (5 bases). V gave up 0 bases and J gave up 5 bases, with 14 bases separating them. The CDR3 consists of 15 residues. Germline-derived CDR1 and CDR2 are MNHNY and SVGAGI (reference sequence).

In nucleotides, the CDR3 is TGCGCCAGCAGCCAAGATCGGGGGTCTTATGGCTACACCTTC. Its protein is CASSQDRGSYGYTF. The genes are TRBV4-3 and TRBJ1-2, with a weak D call TRBD1 (5 bases). This CDR3 has 14 residues. Germline CDR1 and CDR2: LGHNA and YSLEER. Trimming removed 0 bases at V and 5 bases at J, with 10 bases between.

V is TRBV6-1 and J is TRBJ1-2; 8 positions match TRBD1. Germline CDR1 MNHNS, CDR2 SASEGT. The length of the CDR3 is 14 residues. The trim removed 7 bases at V and 2 bases at J, leaving 6 bases unmatched. This chain's CDR3 is CASTPTGDNYGYTF. The CDR3 DNA is TGTGCCAGCACCCCGACAGGGGACAACTATGGCTACACCTTC.